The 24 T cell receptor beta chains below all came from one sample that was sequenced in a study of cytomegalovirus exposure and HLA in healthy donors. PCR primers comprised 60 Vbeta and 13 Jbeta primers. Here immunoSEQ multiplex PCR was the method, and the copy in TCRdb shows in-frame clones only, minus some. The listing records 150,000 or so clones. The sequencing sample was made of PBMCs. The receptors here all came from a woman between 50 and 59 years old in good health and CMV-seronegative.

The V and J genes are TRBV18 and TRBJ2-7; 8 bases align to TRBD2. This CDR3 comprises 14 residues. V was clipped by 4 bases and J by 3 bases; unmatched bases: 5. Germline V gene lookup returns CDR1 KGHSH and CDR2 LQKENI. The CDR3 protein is CASSLLSGSYEQYF. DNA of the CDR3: TGTGCCAGCTCACTCCTAAGCGGGAGCTACGAGCAGTACTTC.

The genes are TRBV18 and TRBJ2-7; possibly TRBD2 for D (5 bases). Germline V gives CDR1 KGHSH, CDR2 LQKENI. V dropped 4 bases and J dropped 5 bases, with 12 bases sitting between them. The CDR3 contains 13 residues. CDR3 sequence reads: CASSRGLKDEQYF. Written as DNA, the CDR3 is TGTGCCAGCTCACGCGGACTGAAGGACGAGCAGTACTTC. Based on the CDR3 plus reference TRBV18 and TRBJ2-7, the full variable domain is NAGVMQNPRHLVRRRGQEARLRCSPMKGHSHVYWYRQLPEEGLKFMVYLQKENIIDESGMPKERFSAEFPKEGPSILRIQQVVRGDSAAYFCASSRGLKDEQYFGPGTRLTVT.

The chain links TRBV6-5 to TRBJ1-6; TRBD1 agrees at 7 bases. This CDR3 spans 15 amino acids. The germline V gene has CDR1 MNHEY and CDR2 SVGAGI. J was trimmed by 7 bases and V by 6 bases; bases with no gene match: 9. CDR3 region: CASRPPGQQNSPLHF. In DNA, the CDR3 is TGTGCCAGCAGGCCCCCGGGACAGCAAAATTCACCCCTCCACTTT.

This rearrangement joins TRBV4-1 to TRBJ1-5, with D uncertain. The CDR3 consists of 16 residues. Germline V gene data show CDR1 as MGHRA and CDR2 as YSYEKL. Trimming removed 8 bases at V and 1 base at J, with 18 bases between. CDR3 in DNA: TGCGCCAGCTCTCGCGGGGAGTGGCAGAGCAATCAGCCCCAGCATTTT. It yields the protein CASSRGEWQSNQPQHF.

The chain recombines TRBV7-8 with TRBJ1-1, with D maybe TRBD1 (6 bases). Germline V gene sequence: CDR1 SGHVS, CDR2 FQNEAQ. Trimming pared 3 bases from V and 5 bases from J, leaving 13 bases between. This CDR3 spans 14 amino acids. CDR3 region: CASSLQGRGTEAFF. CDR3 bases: TGTGCCAGCAGCTTGCAGGGGAGAGGTACTGAAGCTTTCTTT.

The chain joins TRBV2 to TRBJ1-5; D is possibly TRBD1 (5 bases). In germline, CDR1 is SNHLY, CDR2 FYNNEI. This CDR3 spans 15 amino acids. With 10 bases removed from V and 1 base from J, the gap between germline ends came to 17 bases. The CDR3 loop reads CATREGWQSNQPQHF. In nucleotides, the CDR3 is TGTGCCACCAGGGAAGGGTGGCAGAGCAATCAGCCCCAGCATTTT.

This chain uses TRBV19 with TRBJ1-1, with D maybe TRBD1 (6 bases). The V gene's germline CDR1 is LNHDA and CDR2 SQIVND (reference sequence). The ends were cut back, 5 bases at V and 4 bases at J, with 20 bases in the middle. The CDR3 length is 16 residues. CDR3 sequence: CASSATTGKSGTEAFF. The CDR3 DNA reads TGTGCCAGTAGTGCTACTACAGGGAAGTCGGGCACTGAAGCTTTCTTT.

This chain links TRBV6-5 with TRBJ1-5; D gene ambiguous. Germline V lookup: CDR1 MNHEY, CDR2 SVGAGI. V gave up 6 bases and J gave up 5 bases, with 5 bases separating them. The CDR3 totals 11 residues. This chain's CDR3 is CASRGDQPQHF. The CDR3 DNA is TGTGCCAGCAGGGGCGATCAGCCCCAGCATTTT.

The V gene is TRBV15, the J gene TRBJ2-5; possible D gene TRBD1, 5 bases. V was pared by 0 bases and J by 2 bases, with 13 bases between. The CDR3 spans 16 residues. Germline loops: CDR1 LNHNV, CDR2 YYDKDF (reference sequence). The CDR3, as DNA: TGTGCCACCAGCAGAGATCCGACAGTAGGACAAGAGACCCAGTACTTC. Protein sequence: CATSRDPTVGQETQYF.

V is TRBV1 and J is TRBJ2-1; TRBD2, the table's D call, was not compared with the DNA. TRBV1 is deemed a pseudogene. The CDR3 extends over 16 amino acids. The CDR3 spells CTSSQVGLAEYNEQFF. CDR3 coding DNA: TGCACCAGCAGCCAAGTAGGCCTAGCGGAGTACAATGAGCAGTTCTTC.

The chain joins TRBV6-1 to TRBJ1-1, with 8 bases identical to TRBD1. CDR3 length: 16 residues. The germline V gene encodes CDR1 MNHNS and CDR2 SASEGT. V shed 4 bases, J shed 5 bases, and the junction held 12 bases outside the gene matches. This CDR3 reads CASSAQPWTGRTEAFF. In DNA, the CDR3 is TGTGCCAGCAGTGCGCAGCCGTGGACAGGGAGGACTGAAGCTTTCTTT.

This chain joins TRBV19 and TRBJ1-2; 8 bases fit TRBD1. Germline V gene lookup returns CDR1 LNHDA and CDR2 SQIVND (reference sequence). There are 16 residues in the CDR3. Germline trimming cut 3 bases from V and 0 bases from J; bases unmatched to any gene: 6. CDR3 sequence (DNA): TGTGCCAGTAGTATGGCCCGGACAGGGACTAACTATGGCTACACCTTC. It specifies CASSMARTGTNYGYTF.

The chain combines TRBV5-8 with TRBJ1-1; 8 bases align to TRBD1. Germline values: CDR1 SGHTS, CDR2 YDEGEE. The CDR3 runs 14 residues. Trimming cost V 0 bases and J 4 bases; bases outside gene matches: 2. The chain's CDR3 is CASSLAGGITEAFF. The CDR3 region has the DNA TGTGCCAGCAGCTTGGCAGGGGGCATCACTGAAGCTTTCTTT. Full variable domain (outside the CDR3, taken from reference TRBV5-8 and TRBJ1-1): EAGVTQSPTHLIKTRGQQATLRCSPISGHTSVYWYQQALGLGLQFLLWYDEGEERNRGNFPPRFSGRQFPNYSSELNVNALELEDSALYLCASSLAGGITEAFFGQGTRLTVV.

CDR3 region: CASSQYGTVAKNIQYF. The CDR3 DNA follows: TGCGCCAGCAGCCAGTACGGGACAGTAGCCAAAAACATTCAGTACTTC. The J gene is TRBJ2-4, the V gene TRBV4-1, with 7 bases fitting TRBD1. V shed 3 bases, J shed 0 bases, and the junction held 5 bases outside the gene matches. CDR1 is MGHRA, CDR2 YSYEKL, per germline. The length of the CDR3 is 16 residues.

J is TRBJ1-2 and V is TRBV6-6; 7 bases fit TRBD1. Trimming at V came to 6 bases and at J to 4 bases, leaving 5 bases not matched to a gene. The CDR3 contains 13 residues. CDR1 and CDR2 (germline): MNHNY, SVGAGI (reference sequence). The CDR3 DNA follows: TGTGCCAGCAGACTCGGGACAGTCTATGGCTACACCTTC. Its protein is CASRLGTVYGYTF.

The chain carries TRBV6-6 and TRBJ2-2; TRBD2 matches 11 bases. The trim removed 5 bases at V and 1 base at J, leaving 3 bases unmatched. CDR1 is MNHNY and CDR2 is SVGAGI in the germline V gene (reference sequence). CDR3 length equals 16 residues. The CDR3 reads CASSHSGGGNTGELFF. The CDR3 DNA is TGTGCCAGCAGTCATAGCGGGGGGGGGAACACCGGGGAGCTGTTTTTT.

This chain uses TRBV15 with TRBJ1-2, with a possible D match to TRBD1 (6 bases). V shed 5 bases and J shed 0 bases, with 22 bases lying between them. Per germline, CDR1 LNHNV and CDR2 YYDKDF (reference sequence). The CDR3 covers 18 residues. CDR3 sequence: CATSRRQGSSPANYGYTF. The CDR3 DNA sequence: TGTGCCACCAGCCGGCGGCAGGGGTCTTCGCCAGCTAACTATGGCTACACCTTC.

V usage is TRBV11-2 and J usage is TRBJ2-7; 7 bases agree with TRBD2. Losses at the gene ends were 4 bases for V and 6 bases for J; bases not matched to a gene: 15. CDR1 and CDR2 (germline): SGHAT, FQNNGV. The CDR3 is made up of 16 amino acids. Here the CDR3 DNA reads TGTGCCAGCAGCTCCCGGAGAGACTTAGGGGAGGGCGAGCAGTACTTC. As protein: CASSSRRDLGEGEQYF. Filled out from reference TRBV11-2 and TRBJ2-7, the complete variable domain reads EAGVAQSPRYKIIEKRQSVAFWCNPISGHATLYWYQQILGQGPKLLIQFQNNGVVDDSQLPKDRFSAERLKGVDSTLKIQPAKLEDSAVYLCASSSRRDLGEGEQYFGPGTRLTVT.

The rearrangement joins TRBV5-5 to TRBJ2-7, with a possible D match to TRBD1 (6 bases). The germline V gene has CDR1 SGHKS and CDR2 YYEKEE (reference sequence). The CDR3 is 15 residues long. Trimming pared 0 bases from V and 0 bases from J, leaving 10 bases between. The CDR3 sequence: CASSLVTTGSYEQYF. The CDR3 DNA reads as TGTGCCAGCAGCTTGGTTACGACAGGCTCCTACGAGCAGTACTTC.

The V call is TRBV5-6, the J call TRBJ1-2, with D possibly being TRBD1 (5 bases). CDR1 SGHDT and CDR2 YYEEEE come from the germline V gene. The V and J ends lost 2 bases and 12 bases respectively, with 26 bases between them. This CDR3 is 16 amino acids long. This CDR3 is CASSLIGRESDTSDTF. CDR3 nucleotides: TGTGCCAGCAGCTTAATAGGCAGGGAGAGTGATACTAGCGACACCTTC.

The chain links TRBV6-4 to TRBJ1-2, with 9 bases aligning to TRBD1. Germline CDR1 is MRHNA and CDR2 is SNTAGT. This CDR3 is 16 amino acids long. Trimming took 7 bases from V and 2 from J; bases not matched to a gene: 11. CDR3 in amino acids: CASMGRDRDLNYGYTF. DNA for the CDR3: TGTGCCAGCATGGGGCGGGACAGGGACCTAAACTATGGCTACACCTTC.

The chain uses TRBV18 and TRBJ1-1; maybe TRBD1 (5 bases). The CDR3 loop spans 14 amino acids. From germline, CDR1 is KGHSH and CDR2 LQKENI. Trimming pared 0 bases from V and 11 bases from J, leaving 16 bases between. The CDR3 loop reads CASSPPGFPEGAFF. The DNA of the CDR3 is TGTGCCAGCTCACCACCGGGTTTTCCGGAGGGGGCTTTCTTT.

The CDR3, as DNA: TGTGCCAGCAGCGCGGGACAGCCTCAAGAGACCCAGTACTTC. Its protein product is CASSAGQPQETQYF. The gene calls are TRBV5-4 and TRBJ2-5; possible D gene TRBD1, 7 bases. The V and J ends lost 4 bases and 2 bases respectively, with 12 bases between them. Germline V gene lookup returns CDR1 SGHNT and CDR2 YYREEE (reference sequence). The CDR3 loop spans 14 amino acids.

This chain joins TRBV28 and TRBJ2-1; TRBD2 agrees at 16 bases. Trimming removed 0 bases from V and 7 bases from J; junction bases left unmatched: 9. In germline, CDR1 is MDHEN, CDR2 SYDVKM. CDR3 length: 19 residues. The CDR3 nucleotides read TGTGCCAGCAGTTTATGGTCAACCGGGACTAGCGGGAGGGGTAATGAGCAGTTCTTC. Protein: CASSLWSTGTSGRGNEQFF.